The entry that follows covers one TCR beta chain sequence. The authors' processing: Amplification with reference gene primers provided the estimates of nucleated cell counts. Data came from immunoSEQ multiplex PCR; TCRdb stores just in-frame clones and leaves some out. The V and J calls and clone size come from that table; D and trimming were worked out from the DNA. The data show some 97,000 clones, 70% to 90% seen once. The data originate from a study of blood T cell repertoires in COVID-19. Study at large: Samples of COVID-19 (acute and convalescent) were obtained from the United States, Italy and Spain. T cells, B-cell-depleted T cells, or PBMCs provided the cDNA or gDNA that served as material.

The length of the CDR3 is 16 residues. The junction had 2 bases not matched to a gene; V was cut back by 3 bases and J by 4 bases. The germline V gene has CDR1 LGHDT and CDR2 YNNKEL (reference sequence). The chain is built from TRBV3-1 (or the pseudogene TRBV3-2) and TRBJ2-2, with 13 bases matching TRBD2. Sequenced sample: peripheral blood. The source of this sequence is a human donor in a cohort sampled during active COVID-19. CDR3 amino acids: CASSQGLAGPTGELFF. The CDR3 nucleotides are TGTGCCAGCAGCCAGGGACTAGCGGGGCCCACCGGGGAGCTGTTTTTT.